This T cell receptor (beta chain) was profiled in a study of vaccination and CD4 T cells after COVID-19. Across the study: Post-COVID draws followed diagnosis by a median around 100 days (range 35 to 161). The study collected post-vaccine samples a median about 72 days after dose two, with a range of 14 to 241.

As to this clonotype: The antigen is not known.

Treatment described: approximately nine-day PBMC culture with coronavirus spike peptide pools or control peptides (ViraFEST assay). The unexposed donor gave CD4+ T cells before the COVID-19 pandemic (2011-2018). Cultured CD4+ T-cell DNA underwent Oncomine TCR Beta short-read sequencing. Cultures of CD4+ T cells served as the source for extracting genomic DNA. TCRdb redid the calling of the PCR reads with MiXCR, one entry per CDR3 protein. Among under 9,000 distinct CDR3 sequences, 70% to 80% were seen once, and the ten largest hold more than 30%. Trimming removed 5 bases from V and 3 bases from J, with 16 bases in between. The length of the CDR3 is 16 residues. Per the germline V gene, CDR1 is MNHNS and CDR2 is SASEGT.

Sequenced input: CD4+ T cells from blood, cultured in vitro. This receptor was taken from a human donor in good health. V usage is TRBV6-1 and J usage is TRBJ2-2, with a tentative D call TRBD1 (5 bases). CDR3 nucleotide sequence: TGTGCCAGCAGTCCCCACAGGACCACTTACACCGGGGAGCTGTTTTTT. This sequence encodes CASSPHRTTYTGELFF.